This is a list of T cell receptor beta chains from one sample in a study of T cell responses to AZD1222 COVID-19 vaccine. Here immunoSEQ multiplex PCR was the method, and the copy in TCRdb shows in-frame clones only, minus some. The sample shows around 130,000 clones, 80% to 90% of them seen only once. The source was peripheral blood, collected on day 0 of AZD1222 vaccination. Receptors were obtained from an adult in good health. CDR3s include the opening cysteine and the closing phenylalanine or tryptophan. The D gene is left open where the match is weak. Rows give clone size only sometimes, using once, few, many, or a class for an expanded clone.

clone_size	v_call	d_call	j_call	cdr3_nt	cdr3_aa
-	TRBV6-6	TRBD1	TRBJ1-2	TGTGCCAGCAGTCCGGGACAGGCGGGCGGTGGAATCTATGGCTACACCTTC	CASSPGQAGGGIYGYTF
-	TRBV11-2	TRBD1	TRBJ1-5	TGTGCCAGCACCCCGGGGGACAGGGCGTATAGCAATCAGCCCCAGCATTTT	CASTPGDRAYSNQPQHF
-	TRBV3-1/TRBV3-2	-	TRBJ2-5	TGTGCCAGCAGCCAAGATTTGAAGGAAGAGACCCAGTACTTC	CASSQDLKEETQYF
-	TRBV15	TRBD1	TRBJ1-2	TGTGCCACCAGCAGAGATGGGACAGGTTCAGGCTATGGCTACACCTTC	CATSRDGTGSGYGYTF
-	TRBV7-6	-	TRBJ2-2	TGTGCCAGCAGCCAAAATTCTGCGGAGACCGCGAACACCGGGGAGCTGTTTTTT	CASSQNSAETANTGELFF
-	TRBV5-6	-	TRBJ1-4	TGTGCCAGCAGCTTGGTGGGAGGGTCCGAACTGTTTTTT	CASSLVGGSELFF
-	TRBV11-2	-	TRBJ1-5	TGTGCCAGCAGCTTATCCGGTTTCGATAGCAATCAGCCCCAGCATTTT	CASSLSGFDSNQPQHF
-	TRBV27	TRBD1	TRBJ1-5	TGTGCCAGCAGTCCCAGGGTTTTGGGACAGGGAAGTCAGCCCCAGCATTTT	CASSPRVLGQGSQPQHF
-	TRBV12-3/TRBV12-4	-	TRBJ1-1	TGTGCCAGCAGTTTAATGGTAATCGGAGCTTTCTTT	CASSLMVIGAFF
-	TRBV9	-	TRBJ2-7	TGTGCCAGCAGCCCCCAGGGGCTCTCCTACGAGCAGTACTTC	CASSPQGLSYEQYF
-	TRBV6-1	-	TRBJ1-1	TGTGCCAGCAGTGAACTTGGGGAAGCTTTCTTT	CASSELGEAFF
-	TRBV14	-	TRBJ2-1	TGTGCCAGCAGCCAAGATTACAATGAGCAGTTCTTC	CASSQDYNEQFF
-	TRBV19	-	TRBJ2-5	TGTGCCAGTAGTGAGGATCGGGAGACCCAGTACTTC	CASSEDRETQYF
few	TRBV5-4	TRBD1	TRBJ2-7	TGTGCCAGCACCTGGACAGGGTCCTACGAGCAGTACTTC	CASTWTGSYEQYF
once	TRBV28	-	TRBJ2-1	TGTGCCAGCAGGATTCCGGGACCTGTTTTGGAGCAGTTCTTC	CASRIPGPVLEQFF
-	TRBV9	-	TRBJ2-2	TGTGCCAGCAGCGTAATAAGCACCGGGGAGCTGTTTTTT	CASSVISTGELFF
-	TRBV12-3/TRBV12-4	-	TRBJ2-1	TGTGCCAGCAGTCTCCAGTTCGGGCAGTTCTTC	CASSLQFGQFF
-	TRBV24-1	-	TRBJ2-3	TGTGCCACCAGTGAGGCTCGGGCAGATACGCAGTATTTT	CATSEARADTQYF
-	TRBV27	-	TRBJ2-1	TGTGCCAGCGGTGACGGAGGCGGGGACAATGAGCAGTTCTTC	CASGDGGGDNEQFF
once	TRBV6-5	-	TRBJ1-2	TGTGCCAGCAGTTTAGAAGGGAAAAACTATGGCTACACCTTC	CASSLEGKNYGYTF
once	TRBV3-1/TRBV3-2	-	TRBJ1-1	TGTGCCAGCAGCCAAGCTGGCGGTAGGCGAGAAGCTTTCTTT	CASSQAGGRREAFF
-	TRBV7-8	TRBD2	TRBJ2-7	TGTGCCAGCAGCTTAGGTATGAGCGGGACGTCCTACGAGCAGTACTTC	CASSLGMSGTSYEQYF
-	TRBV27	TRBD1	TRBJ1-4	TGTGCCAGCAGTTTAAGCCCCCGGGACAGAAAAAAACTGTTTTTT	CASSLSPRDRKKLFF
-	TRBV5-4	-	TRBJ2-7	TGTGCCAGCAGGTACGCGGGGAATACCTACGAGCAGTACTTC	CASRYAGNTYEQYF
once	TRBV28	-	TRBJ1-2	TGTGCCAGCTGGGACGAAGCTAACTATGGCTACACCTTC	CASWDEANYGYTF
-	TRBV10-3	TRBD2	TRBJ2-3	TGTGCCATCAGTGTAGGGACTAGCATCACAGATACGCAGTATTTT	CAISVGTSITDTQYF